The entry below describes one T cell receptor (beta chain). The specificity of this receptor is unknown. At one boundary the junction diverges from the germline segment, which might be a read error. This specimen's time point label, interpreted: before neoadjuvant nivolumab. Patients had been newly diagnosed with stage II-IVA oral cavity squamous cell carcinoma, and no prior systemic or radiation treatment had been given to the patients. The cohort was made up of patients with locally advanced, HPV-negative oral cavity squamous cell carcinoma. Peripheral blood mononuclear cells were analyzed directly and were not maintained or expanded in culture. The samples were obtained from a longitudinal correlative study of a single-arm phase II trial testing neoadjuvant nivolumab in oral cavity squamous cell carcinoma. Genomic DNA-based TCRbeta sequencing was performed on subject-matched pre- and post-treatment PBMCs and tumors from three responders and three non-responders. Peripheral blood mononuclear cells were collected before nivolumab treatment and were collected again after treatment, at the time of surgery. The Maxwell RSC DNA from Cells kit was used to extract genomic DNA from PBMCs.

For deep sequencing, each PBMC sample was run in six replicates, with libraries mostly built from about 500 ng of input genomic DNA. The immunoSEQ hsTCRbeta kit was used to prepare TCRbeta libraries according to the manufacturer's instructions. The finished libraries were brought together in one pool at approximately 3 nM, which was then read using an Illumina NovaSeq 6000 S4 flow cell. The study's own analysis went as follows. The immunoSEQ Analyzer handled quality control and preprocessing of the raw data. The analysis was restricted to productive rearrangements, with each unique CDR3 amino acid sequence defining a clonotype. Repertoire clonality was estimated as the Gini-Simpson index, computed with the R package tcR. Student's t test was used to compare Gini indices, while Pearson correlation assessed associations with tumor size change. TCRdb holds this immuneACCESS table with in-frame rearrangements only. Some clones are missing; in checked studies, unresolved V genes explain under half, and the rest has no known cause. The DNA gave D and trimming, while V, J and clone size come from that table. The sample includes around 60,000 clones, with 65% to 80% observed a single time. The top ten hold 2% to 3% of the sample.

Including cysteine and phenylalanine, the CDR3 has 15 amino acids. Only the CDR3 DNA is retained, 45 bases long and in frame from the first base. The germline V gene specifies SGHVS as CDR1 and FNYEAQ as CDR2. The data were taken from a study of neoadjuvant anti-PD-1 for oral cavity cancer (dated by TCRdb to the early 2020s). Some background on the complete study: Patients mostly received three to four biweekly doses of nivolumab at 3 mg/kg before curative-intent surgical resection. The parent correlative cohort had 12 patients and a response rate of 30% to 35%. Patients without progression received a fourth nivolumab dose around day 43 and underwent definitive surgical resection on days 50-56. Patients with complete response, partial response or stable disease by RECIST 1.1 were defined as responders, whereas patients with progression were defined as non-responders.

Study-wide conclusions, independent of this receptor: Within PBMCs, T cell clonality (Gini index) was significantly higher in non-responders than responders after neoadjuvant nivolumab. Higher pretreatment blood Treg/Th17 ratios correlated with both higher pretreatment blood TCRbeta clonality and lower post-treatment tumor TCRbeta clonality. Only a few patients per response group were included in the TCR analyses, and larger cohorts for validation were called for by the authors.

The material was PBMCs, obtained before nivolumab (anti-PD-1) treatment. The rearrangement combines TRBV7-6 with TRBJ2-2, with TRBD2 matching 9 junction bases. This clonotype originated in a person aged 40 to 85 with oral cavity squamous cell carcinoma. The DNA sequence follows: TGTGCCAGCAGCGTAGCGGGGGTGAACACCGGGGAGCTGTTTTTT. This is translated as CASSVAGVNTGELFF.